The entry that follows covers one TCR beta chain sequence. Its antigen is not identified. From germline, CDR1 is GTSNPN and CDR2 SVGIG (reference sequence). This CDR3 spans 12 amino acids. Deletions cut 0 bases from V and 12 bases from J, with 14 bases between. The data stem from a study of vaccination and CD4 T cells after COVID-19. Study overall: Overlapping spike peptides of SARS-CoV-2, HCoV-NL63, HCoV-OC43 and HCoV-229E were used, and cells were stimulated with them.

Treatment described: roughly 11-day PBMC culture with coronavirus spike peptide pools or control peptides (ViraFEST assay). An Oncomine TCR Beta short-read assay was used to sequence the DNA from cultured CD4+ T cells. One entry per CDR3 protein results from TCRdb running MiXCR on the PCR reads. The sample lists about 13,000 distinct CDR3 sequences, about three quarters occurring once. General study findings and limits: Reactive clone data from convalescent patients indicated a median of about 86% appearing only post-vaccination.

This rearrangement joins TRBV30 to TRBJ1-1; no clear D gene. Sequences were obtained from CD4+ T cells from blood, cultured in vitro. This receptor was identified in a human donor who had recovered from COVID-19. CDR3 bases: TGTGCCTGGAGTGTTAGCCGTTCGGCGTCTTTCTTT. Translation: CAWSVSRSASFF.